The rows below give T cell receptor beta chains drawn from one sample of a study. MiXCR, run by TCRdb on the RT-PCR reads, gives a single entry per CDR3 protein. The table records fewer than 800,000 distinct CDR3 sequences, approximately 15% of them present only once. The sequencing input was memory CD4+ T cells from blood. The receptors were gathered from a female donor in good health, serving as a healthy control. The CDR3 runs from the conserved cysteine through the conserved F or W. The order of the fields is J gene, D gene, clone size, V gene, CDR3 protein, CDR3 DNA. The D gene is left open where the match is weak. Part of the rows lack a size; the others show once, few, many or a class for expanded clones.

TRBJ1-5 | TRBD1 | - | TRBV5-6 | CASSSSGQGGQPQHF | TGTGCCAGCAGCTCAAGCGGACAGGGTGGTCAGCCCCAGCATTTT
TRBJ2-2 | - | many | TRBV6-5 | CASSYRGASGTNTGELFF | TGTGCCAGCAGTTACCGGGGGGCTAGCGGAACGAACACCGGGGAGCTGTTTTTT
TRBJ2-1 | TRBD2 | - | TRBV20-1 | CSASISGELNEQFF | TGCAGTGCTTCCATAAGCGGGGAATTGAATGAGCAGTTCTTC
TRBJ2-2 | - | - | TRBV20-1 | CSAPDSNTGELFF | TGCAGTGCTCCCGACAGTAACACCGGGGAGCTGTTTTTT
TRBJ1-1 | TRBD1 | - | TRBV27 | CASHRQGGSTEAFF | TGTGCCAGCCACCGACAGGGCGGATCCACTGAAGCTTTCTTT
TRBJ2-7 | - | many | TRBV20-1 | CSAPLDSNRYEQYF | TGCAGTGCTCCTTTAGACTCGAACCGCTACGAGCAGTACTTC
TRBJ1-2 | - | - | TRBV7-9 | CASSFRAHDGYTF | TGTGCCAGCAGCTTCCGGGCCCATGATGGCTACACCTTC
TRBJ1-4 | TRBD1 | few | TRBV4-2 | CASSHKRGQGNEKLFF | TGTGCCAGCAGCCATAAAAGGGGACAGGGCAATGAAAAACTGTTTTTT
TRBJ2-3 | TRBD1 | few | TRBV14 | CASSQEGQGTDTQYF | TGTGCCAGCAGCCAAGAGGGACAGGGAACAGATACGCAGTATTTT
TRBJ1-2 | - | - | TRBV20-1 | CSAAWDGLNYGYTF | TGCAGTGCAGCTTGGGACGGGTTAAACTATGGCTACACCTTC